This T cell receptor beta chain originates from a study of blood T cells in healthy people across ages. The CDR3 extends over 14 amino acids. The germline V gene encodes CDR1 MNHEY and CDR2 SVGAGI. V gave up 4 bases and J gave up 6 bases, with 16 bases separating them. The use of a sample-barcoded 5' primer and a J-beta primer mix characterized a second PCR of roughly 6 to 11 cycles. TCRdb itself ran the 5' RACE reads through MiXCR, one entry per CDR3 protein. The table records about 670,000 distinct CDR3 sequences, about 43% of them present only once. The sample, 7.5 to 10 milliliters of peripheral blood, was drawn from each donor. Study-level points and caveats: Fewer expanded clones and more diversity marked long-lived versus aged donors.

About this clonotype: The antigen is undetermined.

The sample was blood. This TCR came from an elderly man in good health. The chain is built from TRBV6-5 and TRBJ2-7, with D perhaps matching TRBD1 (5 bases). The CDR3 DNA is TGTGCCAGCAGTTCGGACAAATACAATTGCGAGCAGTACTTC. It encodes CASSSDKYNCEQYF.